This T cell receptor beta chain was sequenced in a study of T cells in Graves' hyperthyroidism and ophthalmopathy. The study included ophthalmopathy patients with Clinical Activity Score at least 3, NOSPECS grade at least 4 and duration under 3 months. This clonotype was counted at least ten times. Antigen: not known. Amplification targeted TCR beta CDR3 regions from RNA transcripts. With the HTBI primer set, the TCR CDR3 went through a first round of RT-PCR. TCRdb re-called the multiplex PCR reads with MiXCR, one entry per CDR3 protein. The table includes hundreds of thousands of distinct CDR3 sequences, roughly 15% detected once. V lost 0 bases and J 1 base, leaving 4 bases between the germline ends. Germline V gene lookup returns CDR1 SNHLY and CDR2 FYNNEI. This CDR3 has 13 residues. Regarding the study as a whole: Progression to ophthalmopathy was predicted a median of roughly 6.5 months early. Most thyroid clonotypes that were expanded above 0.001 also turned up in blood.

V is TRBV2 and J is TRBJ2-7, with D unresolved. The material sequenced was blood. This clonotype was obtained from a woman in her forties or fifties with Graves' ophthalmopathy. The CDR3 DNA sequence: TGTGCCAGCAGTGAAGCTGTTTCCTACGAGCAGTACTTC. Amino acids: CASSEAVSYEQYF.